This T cell receptor (beta chain) emerged from a study of blood T cell dynamics during melanoma immunotherapy. This CDR3 contains 17 residues. The V and J ends lost 0 bases and 7 bases, in that order; junction bases with no gene match: 6. CDR1 and CDR2 from the germline V gene are GTSNPN and SVGIG (reference sequence). Profiling relied on immunoSEQ multiplex PCR, and the TCRdb table lists in-frame clones only, not all of them. The sample includes 10,000 or so clones, about 88% of them seen just once. Time point noted: pre-treatment baseline. The receptor was isolated from a human donor with melanoma. This sample comprised blood, obtained from a patient treated with checkpoint blockade. The chain links TRBV30 to TRBJ2-1, with TRBD2 matching 16 bases. This CDR3 reads CAWSVGTSGRAENEQFF. Here the CDR3 DNA reads TGTGCCTGGAGTGTAGGGACTAGCGGGAGGGCCGAGAATGAGCAGTTCTTC.